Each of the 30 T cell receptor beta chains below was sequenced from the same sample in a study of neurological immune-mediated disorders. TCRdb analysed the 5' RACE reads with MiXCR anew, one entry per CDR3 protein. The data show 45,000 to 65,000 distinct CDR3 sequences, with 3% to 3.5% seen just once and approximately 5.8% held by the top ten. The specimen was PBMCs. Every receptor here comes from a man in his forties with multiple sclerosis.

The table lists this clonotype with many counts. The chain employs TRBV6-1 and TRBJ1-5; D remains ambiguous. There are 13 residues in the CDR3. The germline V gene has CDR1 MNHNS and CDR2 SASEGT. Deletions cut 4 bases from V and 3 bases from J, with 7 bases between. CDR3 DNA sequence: TGTGCCAGCAGTGGGGATTTCAATCAGCCCCAGCATTTT. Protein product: CASSGDFNQPQHF.

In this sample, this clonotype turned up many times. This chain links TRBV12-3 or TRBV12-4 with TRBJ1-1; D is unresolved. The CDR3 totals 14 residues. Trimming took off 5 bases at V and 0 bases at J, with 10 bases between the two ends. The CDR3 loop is CASSPVTLNTEAFF. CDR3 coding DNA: TGTGCCAGCAGTCCAGTGACACTGAACACTGAAGCTTTCTTT.

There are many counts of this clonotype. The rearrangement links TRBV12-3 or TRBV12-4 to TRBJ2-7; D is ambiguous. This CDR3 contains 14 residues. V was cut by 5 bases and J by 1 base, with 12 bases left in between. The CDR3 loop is CASSHFPLSYEQYF. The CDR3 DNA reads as TGTGCCAGCAGTCACTTCCCCTTGTCCTACGAGCAGTACTTC.

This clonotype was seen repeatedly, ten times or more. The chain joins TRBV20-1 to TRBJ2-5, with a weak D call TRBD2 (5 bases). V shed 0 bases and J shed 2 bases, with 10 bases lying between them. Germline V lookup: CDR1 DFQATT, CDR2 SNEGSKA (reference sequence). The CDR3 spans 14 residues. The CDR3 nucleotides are TGCAGTGCTAGAGAAGGGAGCCGGCAAGAGACCCAGTACTTC. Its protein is CSAREGSRQETQYF.

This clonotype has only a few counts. The CDR3 sequence: CASPGTQSSYEQYF. In nucleotides, the CDR3 is TGTGCCAGCCCCGGGACCCAGAGCTCCTACGAGCAGTACTTC. The chain has TRBV21-1 and TRBJ2-7; the table names TRBD1, a call not compared with the DNA. TRBV21-1 has pseudogene status. The CDR3 runs 14 residues.

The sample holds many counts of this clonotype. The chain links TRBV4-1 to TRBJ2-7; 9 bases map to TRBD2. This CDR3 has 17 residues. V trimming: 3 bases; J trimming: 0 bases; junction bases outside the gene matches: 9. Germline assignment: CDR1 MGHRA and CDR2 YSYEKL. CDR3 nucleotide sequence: TGCGCCAGCAGCCAGGGGCTAGGAGCGGGGGGCTCCTACGAGCAGTACTTC. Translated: CASSQGLGAGGSYEQYF.

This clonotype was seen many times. CDR3 region: CASSFIGGANGYTF. The CDR3 DNA reads TGCGCCAGCAGCTTCATAGGGGGCGCGAATGGCTACACCTTC. V usage is TRBV5-1 and J usage is TRBJ1-2, with 7 bases identical to TRBD1. J lost 6 bases, V lost 2 bases, and 7 bases had no gene match. The CDR3 is 14 residues long. Germline CDR1 reads SGHRS; CDR2 reads YFSETQ.

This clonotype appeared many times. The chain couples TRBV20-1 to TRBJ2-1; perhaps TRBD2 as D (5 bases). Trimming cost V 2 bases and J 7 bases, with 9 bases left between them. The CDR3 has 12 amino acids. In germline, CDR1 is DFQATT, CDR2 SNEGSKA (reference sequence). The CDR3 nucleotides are TGCAGTGCTAGATTCGGGGAAAATGAGCAGTTCTTC. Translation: CSARFGENEQFF.

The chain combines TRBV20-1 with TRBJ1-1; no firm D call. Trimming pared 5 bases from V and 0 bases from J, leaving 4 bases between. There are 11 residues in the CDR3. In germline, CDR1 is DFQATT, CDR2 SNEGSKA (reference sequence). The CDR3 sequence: CSAFMNTEAFF. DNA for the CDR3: TGCAGTGCTTTTATGAACACTGAAGCTTTCTTT.

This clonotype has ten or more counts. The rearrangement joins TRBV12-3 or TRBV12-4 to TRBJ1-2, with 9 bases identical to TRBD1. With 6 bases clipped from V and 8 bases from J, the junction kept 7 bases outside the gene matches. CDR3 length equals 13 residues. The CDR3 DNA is TGTGCCAGCAGCCCAGGGACAGGGCGCGGCTACACCTTC. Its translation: CASSPGTGRGYTF.

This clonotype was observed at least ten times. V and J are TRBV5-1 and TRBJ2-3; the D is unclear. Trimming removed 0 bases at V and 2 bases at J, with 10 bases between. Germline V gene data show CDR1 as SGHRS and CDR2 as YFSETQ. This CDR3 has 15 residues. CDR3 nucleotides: TGCGCCAGCAGCTTGGTCGCGGATTACACAGATACGCAGTATTTT. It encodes CASSLVADYTDTQYF.

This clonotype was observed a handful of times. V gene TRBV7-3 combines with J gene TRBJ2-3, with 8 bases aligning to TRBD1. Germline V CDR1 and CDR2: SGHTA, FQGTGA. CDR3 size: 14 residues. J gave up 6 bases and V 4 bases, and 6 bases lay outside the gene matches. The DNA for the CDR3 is TGTGCCAGCAGCTCAGGACAGGGATCTGATACGCAGTATTTT. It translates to CASSSGQGSDTQYF.

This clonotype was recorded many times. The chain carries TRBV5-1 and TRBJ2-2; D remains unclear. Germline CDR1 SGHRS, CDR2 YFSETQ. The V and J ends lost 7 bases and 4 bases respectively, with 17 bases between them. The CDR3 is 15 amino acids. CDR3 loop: CASATRTDLTGELFF. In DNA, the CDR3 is TGCGCCAGCGCCACACGGACGGACCTCACCGGGGAGCTGTTTTTT.

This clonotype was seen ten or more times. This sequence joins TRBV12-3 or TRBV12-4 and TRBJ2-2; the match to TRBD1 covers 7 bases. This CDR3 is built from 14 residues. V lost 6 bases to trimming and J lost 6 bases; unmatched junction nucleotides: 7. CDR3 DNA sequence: TGTGCCAGCAGACCCGATACAGGGGCCGGGGAGCTGTTTTTT. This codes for CASRPDTGAGELFF.

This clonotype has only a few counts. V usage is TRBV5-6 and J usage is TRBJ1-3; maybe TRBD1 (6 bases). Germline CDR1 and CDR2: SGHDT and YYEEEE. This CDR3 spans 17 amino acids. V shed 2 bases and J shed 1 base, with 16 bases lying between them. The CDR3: CASSFAGEGMSGNTIYF. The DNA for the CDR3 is TGTGCCAGCAGCTTTGCAGGGGAGGGGATGTCTGGAAACACCATATATTTT.

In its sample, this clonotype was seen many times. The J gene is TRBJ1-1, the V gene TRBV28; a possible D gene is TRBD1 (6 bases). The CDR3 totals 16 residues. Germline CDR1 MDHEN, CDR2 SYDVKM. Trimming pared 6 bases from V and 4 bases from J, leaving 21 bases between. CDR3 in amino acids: CASSLTGGQGSTEAFF. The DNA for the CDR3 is TGTGCCAGCAGCCTCACTGGGGGGCAGGGGAGCACTGAAGCTTTCTTT.

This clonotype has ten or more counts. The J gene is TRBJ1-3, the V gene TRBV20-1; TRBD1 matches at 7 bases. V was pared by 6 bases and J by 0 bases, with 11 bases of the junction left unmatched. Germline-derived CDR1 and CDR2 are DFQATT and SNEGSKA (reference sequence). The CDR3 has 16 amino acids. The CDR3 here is CSADGRQGPSGNTIYF. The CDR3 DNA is TGCAGTGCAGATGGTAGACAGGGCCCCTCTGGAAACACCATATATTTT.

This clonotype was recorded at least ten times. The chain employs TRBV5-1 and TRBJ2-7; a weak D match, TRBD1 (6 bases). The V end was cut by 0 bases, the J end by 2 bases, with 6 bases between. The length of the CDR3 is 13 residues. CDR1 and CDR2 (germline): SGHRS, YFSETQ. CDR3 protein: CASSLDRAYEQYF. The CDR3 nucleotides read TGCGCCAGCAGCTTGGACAGGGCCTACGAGCAGTACTTC.

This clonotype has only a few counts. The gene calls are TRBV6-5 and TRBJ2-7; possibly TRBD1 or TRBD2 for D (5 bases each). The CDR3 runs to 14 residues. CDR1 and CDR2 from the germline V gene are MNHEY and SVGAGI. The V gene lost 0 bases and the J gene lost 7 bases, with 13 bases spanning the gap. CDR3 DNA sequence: TGTGCCAGCAGTTACTCGGGACCGCCTGGGGAGCAGTACTTC. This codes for CASSYSGPPGEQYF.

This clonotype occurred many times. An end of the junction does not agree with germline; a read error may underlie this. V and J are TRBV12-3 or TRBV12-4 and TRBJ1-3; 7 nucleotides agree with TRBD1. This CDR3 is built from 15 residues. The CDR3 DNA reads TGTGCCAGCAGCCCCGACAGGGCGAACGGAAAAACCATCTATTTT. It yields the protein CASSPDRANGKTIYF.

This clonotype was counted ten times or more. This chain's CDR3 is CASSSPPTSGPNYEQYF. The CDR3 nucleotides read TGCGCCAGCAGCTCACCACCGACATCGGGACCGAACTACGAGCAGTACTTC. The chain combines TRBV5-1 with TRBJ2-7; D could derive from TRBD1 or TRBD2 (5 bases each). CDR1 is SGHRS, CDR2 YFSETQ, per germline. The CDR3 extends over 17 amino acids. V was trimmed by 3 bases and J by 3 bases, leaving 22 bases between them.

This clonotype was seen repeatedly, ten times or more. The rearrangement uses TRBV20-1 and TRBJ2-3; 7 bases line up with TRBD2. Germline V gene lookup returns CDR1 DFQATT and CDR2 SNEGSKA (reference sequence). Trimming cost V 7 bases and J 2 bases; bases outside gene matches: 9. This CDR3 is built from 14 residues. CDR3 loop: CSGGAGDYTDTQYF. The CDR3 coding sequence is TGCAGTGGGGGCGCGGGGGACTACACAGATACGCAGTATTTT.

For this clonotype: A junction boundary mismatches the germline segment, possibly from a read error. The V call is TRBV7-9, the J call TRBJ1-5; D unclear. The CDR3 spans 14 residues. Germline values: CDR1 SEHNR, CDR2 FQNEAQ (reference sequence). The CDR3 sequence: CASSPSSGNQPQNF. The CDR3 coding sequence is TGTGCCAGCAGCCCCAGCTCCGGTAATCAGCCCCAGAATTTT.

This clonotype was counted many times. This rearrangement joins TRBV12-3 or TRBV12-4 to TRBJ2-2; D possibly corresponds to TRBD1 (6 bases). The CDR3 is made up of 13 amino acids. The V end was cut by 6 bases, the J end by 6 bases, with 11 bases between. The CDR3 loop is CASRPSGAGELFF. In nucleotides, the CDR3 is TGTGCCAGCAGGCCTTCAGGGGCCGGGGAGCTGTTTTTT.

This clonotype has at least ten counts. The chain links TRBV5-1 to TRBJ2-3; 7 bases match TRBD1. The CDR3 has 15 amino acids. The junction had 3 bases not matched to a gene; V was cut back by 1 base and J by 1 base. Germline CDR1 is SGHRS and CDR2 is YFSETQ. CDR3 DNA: TGCGCCAGCAGCTTGACAGGGGTCGGCACAGATACGCAGTATTTT. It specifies CASSLTGVGTDTQYF.

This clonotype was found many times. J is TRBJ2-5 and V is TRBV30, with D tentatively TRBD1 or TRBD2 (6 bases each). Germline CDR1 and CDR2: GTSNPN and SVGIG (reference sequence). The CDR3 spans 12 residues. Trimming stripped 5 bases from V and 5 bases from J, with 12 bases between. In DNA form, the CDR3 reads TGTGCCTGGTCAGGGGCGGGGGAGACCCAGTACTTC. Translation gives CAWSGAGETQYF.

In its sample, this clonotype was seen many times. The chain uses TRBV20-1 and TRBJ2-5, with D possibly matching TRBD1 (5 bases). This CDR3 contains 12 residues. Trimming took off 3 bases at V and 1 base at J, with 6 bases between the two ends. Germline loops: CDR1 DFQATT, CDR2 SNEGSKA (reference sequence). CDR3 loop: CSARGLQETQYF. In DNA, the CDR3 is TGCAGTGCTAGGGGGCTCCAAGAGACCCAGTACTTC.

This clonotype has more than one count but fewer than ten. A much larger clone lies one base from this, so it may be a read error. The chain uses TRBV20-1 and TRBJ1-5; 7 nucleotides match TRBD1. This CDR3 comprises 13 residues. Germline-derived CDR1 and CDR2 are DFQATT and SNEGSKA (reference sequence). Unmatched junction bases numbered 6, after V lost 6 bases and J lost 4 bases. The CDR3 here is CSAKGQTNQPQHF. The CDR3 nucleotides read TGCAGTGCAAAGGGACAGACGAATCAGCCCCAGCATTTT.

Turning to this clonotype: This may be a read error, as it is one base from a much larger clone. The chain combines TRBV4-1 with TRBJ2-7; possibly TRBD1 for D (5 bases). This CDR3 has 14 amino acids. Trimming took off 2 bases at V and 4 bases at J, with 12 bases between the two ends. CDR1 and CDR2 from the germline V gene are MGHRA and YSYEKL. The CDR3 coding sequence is TGCGCCAGCAGCCAACCGACCGCAGGGTACGAGCAGTACTTC. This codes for CASSQPTAGYEQYF.

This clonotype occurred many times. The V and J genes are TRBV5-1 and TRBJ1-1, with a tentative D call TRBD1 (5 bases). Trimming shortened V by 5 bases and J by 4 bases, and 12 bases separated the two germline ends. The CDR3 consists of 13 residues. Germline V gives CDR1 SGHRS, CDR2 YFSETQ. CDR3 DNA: TGCGCCAGCAGAGGCCAGGGTAGCACTGAAGCTTTCTTT. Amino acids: CASRGQGSTEAFF.